This is a list of T cell receptor beta chains from one sample in a study of control samples from healthy donors and cancer patients. Clones were sequenced by immunoSEQ multiplex PCR, and TCRdb holds only the in-frame ones, with some missing. The table records 150,000 to 200,000 clones, 70% to 90% of them present only once. Sequencing was done on a sample of blood. The receptor source for this set is a man younger than 35 in good health. Both conserved end residues are part of each CDR3. A D gene is named only where the DNA matches it firmly. Expanded clones get a size class; other rows say once, few or many, or leave the size out.

>TRBJ2-2|-|TRBD1|TRBV29-1
TGCAGCGCCAACAGGGGTATCGGGTTCGGCGGGGAGCTGTTTTTT
CSANRGIGFGGELFF
>TRBJ2-7|once|-|TRBV28
TGTGCCAGCAGTTTTGGGACTCGAGAGCAGTACTTC
CASSFGTREQYF
>TRBJ2-2|-|-|TRBV27
TGTGCCAGCAGCCCGGACAGAGGCACCGGGGAGCTGTTTTTT
CASSPDRGTGELFF
>TRBJ2-1|-|TRBD2|TRBV6-5
TGTGCCAGCAGCCTGACTAGCGGGGGGAGGAATGAGCAGTTCTTC
CASSLTSGGRNEQFF
>TRBJ2-1|few|-|TRBV3-1/TRBV3-2
TGTGCCAGCAGCCAAGAAGACTACAATGAGCAGTTCTTC
CASSQEDYNEQFF
>TRBJ2-2|-|TRBD2|TRBV3-1/TRBV3-2
TGTGCCACCTCTAAGGGGGGACTAGCTTACACCGGGGAGCTGTTTTTT
CATSKGGLAYTGELFF
>TRBJ2-5|-|TRBD2|TRBV7-2
TGTGCCAGCAGCCCGGGACTAGACGAAGAGACCCAGTACTTC
CASSPGLDEETQYF
>TRBJ1-2|-|-|TRBV11-2
TGTGCCAGCAGCTTATACGCCAACTATGGCTACACCTTC
CASSLYANYGYTF
>TRBJ2-1|-|-|TRBV2
TGTGCCAGCAACCGATTCTCCTACAATGAGCAGTTCTTC
CASNRFSYNEQFF
>TRBJ1-2|-|TRBD1|TRBV5-1
TGCGCCAGCAGCAGGGACAGGGTGAACAACTATGGCTACACCTTC
CASSRDRVNNYGYTF
>TRBJ1-1|-|-|TRBV7-3
TGTGCCAGCAGCTTAACTCGGGGCTCGAACACTGAAGCTTTCTTT
CASSLTRGSNTEAFF
>TRBJ1-1|many|-|TRBV13
TGTGCCAGCAGCGGTGAGGTGGACACTGAAGCTTTCTTT
CASSGEVDTEAFF
>TRBJ1-6|-|-|TRBV30
TGTGCCTGGAACGACCGCCTCTTCTATAATTCACCCCTCCACTTT
CAWNDRLFYNSPLHF
>TRBJ2-6|once|-|TRBV6-6
TGTGCCAGCAGTTACCCCACAGGGAACGGGGCCAACGTCCTGACTTTC
CASSYPTGNGANVLTF
>TRBJ2-7|-|TRBD1|TRBV28
TGTGCCAGCAGCACGGGACAGGAGGGCGAGCAGTACTTC
CASSTGQEGEQYF
>TRBJ2-3|-|-|TRBV4-2
TGTGCCAGCAGCCAAGATGTGGGGTATACGCAGTATTTT
CASSQDVGYTQYF
>TRBJ2-7|-|-|TRBV28
TGTGCCAGCAGTTTATTTACCAGGGGGGTCTACGAGCAGTACTTC
CASSLFTRGVYEQYF
>TRBJ1-2|few|-|TRBV7-9
TGTGCCAGCAGCCGGACATCGGAGGGTGGCTACACCTTC
CASSRTSEGGYTF
>TRBJ2-3|-|TRBD2|TRBV5-5
TGTGCCAGCAGCAGCTTGGAGGCCGGGACTAGCGGGGTCACAGATACGCAGTATTTT
CASSSLEAGTSGVTDTQYF
>TRBJ1-3|-|-|TRBV30
TGTGCCTGGAGTGTACTCTCTGGAAACACCATATATTTT
CAWSVLSGNTIYF
>TRBJ2-2|-|-|TRBV7-2
TGTGCCAGCACCATAGACACCGGGGAGCTGTTTTTT
CASTIDTGELFF
>TRBJ2-7|-|-|TRBV28
TGTGCCAGCAGTTTCTCCGGAGGTCTCGAGCAGTACTTC
CASSFSGGLEQYF
>TRBJ2-2|-|-|TRBV5-5
TGTGCCAGCAGCTTTGGCTTAGGGGGGGCCGGGGAGCTGTTTTTT
CASSFGLGGAGELFF
>TRBJ1-6|-|-|TRBV6-1
TGTGCCAGCAGTGAGGAGCGCTCCTATAATTCACCCCTCCACTTT
CASSEERSYNSPLHF
>TRBJ2-7|-|-|TRBV9
TGTGCCAGCAGCGAACGGGGCTCGTACCTAAACGAGCAGTACTTC
CASSERGSYLNEQYF
>TRBJ2-7|once|-|TRBV7-8
TGTGCCAGCAGCGACTCCTACGAGCAGTACTTC
CASSDSYEQYF
>TRBJ2-3|-|-|TRBV20-1
TGCAGTGCTAGATTGACAGATACGCAGTATTTT
CSARLTDTQYF
>TRBJ2-5|-|-|TRBV6-2/TRBV6-3
TGTGCCAGCAGTTACGGATTGGGAAGGGACATGGGGGAGACCCAGTACTTC
CASSYGLGRDMGETQYF
>TRBJ2-1|-|TRBD1|TRBV7-9
TGTGCCAGCAGCTTGACAGGGGGCGCGCAGTTCTTC
CASSLTGGAQFF
>TRBJ2-7|-|-|TRBV16
TGTGCCAGCAGCCAATCGGTGGATCCGCTGGGTTACGAGCAGTACTTC
CASSQSVDPLGYEQYF
>TRBJ1-6|-|TRBD1|TRBV4-1
TGCGCCAGCAGCCCGTTATTAAGGACAGGGGGTATGAACTATAATTCACCCCTCCACTTT
CASSPLLRTGGMNYNSPLHF
>TRBJ2-7|-|-|TRBV14
TGTGCCAGCAGCCGCACCCTCAGCTACGAGCAGTACTTC
CASSRTLSYEQYF
>TRBJ1-4|-|-|TRBV7-6
TGTGCCAGCAGCTTAGCTTGGGGGAGTGAGGAAAAACTGTTTTTT
CASSLAWGSEEKLFF
>TRBJ2-3|-|-|TRBV9
TGTGCCAGCAGCGTCGGGGTGTGGATAGGATCCCGCACAGATACGCAGTATTTT
CASSVGVWIGSRTDTQYF
>TRBJ1-2|-|TRBD1|TRBV11-3
TGTGCCAGCAGCTTGGCCCGACAGGGGGCGATGGACTATGGCTACACCTTC
CASSLARQGAMDYGYTF
>TRBJ1-5|-|-|TRBV24-1
TGTGCCACCAGTGATTTGGGTAGGACCCAGCATTTT
CATSDLGRTQHF
>TRBJ2-7|-|-|TRBV21-1
TGTGCCAGCACTCTGATTTCCCTGAGCTCCTACGAGCAGTACTTC
CASTLISLSSYEQYF
>TRBJ2-7|-|-|TRBV5-6
TGTGCCAGCAGCTTGGCCGGGGACCCCTACGAGCAGTACTTC
CASSLAGDPYEQYF
>TRBJ2-3|-|-|TRBV7-9
TGTGCCAGCAGCCGTTCGGGCAACACAGATACGCAGTATTTT
CASSRSGNTDTQYF
>TRBJ2-5|-|-|TRBV27
TGTGCCAGCTCGGTTATTGTGGGATCAGAGACCCAGTACTTC
CASSVIVGSETQYF
>TRBJ1-4|once|-|TRBV30
TGTGCCTGGAGTGTATCAGGGGCTAATGAAAAACTGTTTTTT
CAWSVSGANEKLFF
>TRBJ1-1|-|TRBD1|TRBV18
TGTGCCAGCATACGACAGGGATGGAACACTGAAGCTTTCTTT
CASIRQGWNTEAFF
>TRBJ1-5|few|-|TRBV27
TGTGCCAGCAGTTCGGACTGGCCGGCGCCCCAGCATTTT
CASSSDWPAPQHF
>TRBJ1-2|-|-|TRBV6-5
TGTGCCAGCAGTTACTCGAGGGATCCCTATGGCTACACCTTC
CASSYSRDPYGYTF
>TRBJ1-1|once|-|TRBV18
TGTGCCAGCTCACCTCGGACAGTGCTGAACACTGAAGCTTTCTTT
CASSPRTVLNTEAFF
>TRBJ1-2|-|TRBD1|TRBV30
TGTGCCTGGAGATATGGACAGGGCCCCGCCAGGGGCTACACCTTC
CAWRYGQGPARGYTF
>TRBJ2-1|-|TRBD2|TRBV7-3
TGTGCCAGCAGCTTAGAGTCTGGCGGGGGGCAAGGGATTGAGCAGTTCTTC
CASSLESGGGQGIEQFF
>TRBJ2-7|-|-|TRBV7-3
TGTGCCAGCAGCTTAACGACGGCCTCAAAGGAGCAGTACTTC
CASSLTTASKEQYF
>TRBJ2-3|-|TRBD2|TRBV5-1
TGCGCCAGCAGCCGCCTAGCGGGGAGCACAGATACGCAGTATTTT
CASSRLAGSTDTQYF
>TRBJ2-1|-|TRBD2|TRBV7-3
TGTGCCAGCAGGAGTAGCGGGGGGCCATACAATGAGCAGTTCTTC
CASRSSGGPYNEQFF
>TRBJ1-5|once|-|TRBV28
TGTGCCAGCAGTTTATTTGCAGGATATCAGCCCCAGCATTTT
CASSLFAGYQPQHF
>TRBJ1-1|-|TRBD1|TRBV4-3
TGCGCCAGCAGCCAATACAGGGGGCCGGGCACTGAAGCTTTCTTT
CASSQYRGPGTEAFF